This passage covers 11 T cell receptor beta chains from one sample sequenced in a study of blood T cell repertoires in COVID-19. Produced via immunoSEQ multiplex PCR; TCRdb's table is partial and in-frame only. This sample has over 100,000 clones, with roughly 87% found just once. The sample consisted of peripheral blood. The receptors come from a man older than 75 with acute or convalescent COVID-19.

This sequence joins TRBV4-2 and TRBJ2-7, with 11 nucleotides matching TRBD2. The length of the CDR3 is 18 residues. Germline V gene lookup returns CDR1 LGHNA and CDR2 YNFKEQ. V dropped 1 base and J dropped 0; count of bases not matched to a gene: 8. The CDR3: CASSQGTSGQGFSYEQYF. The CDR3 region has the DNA TGTGCCAGCAGCCAAGGGACTAGCGGGCAAGGATTCTCCTACGAGCAGTACTTC.

The CDR3 nucleotides read TGCGCCAGCAGCCTCCGCTTTGTGGGACAGGGGGAGGGGCTCTACGAGCAGTACTTC. Residues: CASSLRFVGQGEGLYEQYF. The chain links TRBV5-1 to TRBJ2-7, with 11 bases matching TRBD1. J was trimmed by 3 bases and V by 4 bases; bases with no gene match: 18. Germline CDR1 and CDR2: SGHRS and YFSETQ. CDR3 length: 19 residues.

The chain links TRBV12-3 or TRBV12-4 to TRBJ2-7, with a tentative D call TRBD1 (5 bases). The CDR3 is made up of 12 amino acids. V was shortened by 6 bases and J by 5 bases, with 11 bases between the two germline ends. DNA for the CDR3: TGTGCCAGCAGCGCCAGGGTTCACGAGCAGTACTTC. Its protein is CASSARVHEQYF.

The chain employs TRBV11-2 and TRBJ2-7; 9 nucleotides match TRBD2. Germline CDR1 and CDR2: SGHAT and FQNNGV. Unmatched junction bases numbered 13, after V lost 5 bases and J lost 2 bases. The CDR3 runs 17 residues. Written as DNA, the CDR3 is TGTGCCAGCAGCCTGAGTATGGGGCTAGCGGGAACCTACGAGCAGTACTTC. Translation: CASSLSMGLAGTYEQYF.

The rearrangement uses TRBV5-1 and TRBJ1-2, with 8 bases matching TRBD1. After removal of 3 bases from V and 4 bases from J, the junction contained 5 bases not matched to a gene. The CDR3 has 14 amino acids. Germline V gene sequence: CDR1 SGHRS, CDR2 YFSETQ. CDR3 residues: CASSSGQGTYGYTF. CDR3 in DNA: TGCGCCAGCAGCTCAGGACAGGGAACCTATGGCTACACCTTC.

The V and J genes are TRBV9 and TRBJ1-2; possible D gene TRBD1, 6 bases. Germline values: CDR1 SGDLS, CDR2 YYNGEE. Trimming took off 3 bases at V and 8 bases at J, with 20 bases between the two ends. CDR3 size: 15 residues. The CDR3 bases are TGTGCCAGCAGCGCCCATGGGGGCTATGAAGGGGGCTACACCTTC. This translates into CASSAHGGYEGGYTF.

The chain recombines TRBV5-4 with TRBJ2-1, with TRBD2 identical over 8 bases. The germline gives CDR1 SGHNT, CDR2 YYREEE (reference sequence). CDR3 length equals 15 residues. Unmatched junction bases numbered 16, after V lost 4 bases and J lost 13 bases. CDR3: CASSPRESAGTSQFF. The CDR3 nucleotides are TGTGCCAGCAGCCCACGGGAGTCGGCCGGGACTAGTCAGTTCTTC.

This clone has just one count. The CDR3 DNA reads TGCGCCAGCAGTCGGGACACATGGGAACTGTTTTTT. It codes for CASSRDTWELFF. The chain has TRBV10-2 and TRBJ1-4; a weak D match, TRBD1 (6 bases). The CDR3 consists of 12 residues. Germline-derived CDR1 and CDR2 are WSHSY and SAAADI. Trimming pared 5 bases from V and 12 bases from J, leaving 13 bases between.

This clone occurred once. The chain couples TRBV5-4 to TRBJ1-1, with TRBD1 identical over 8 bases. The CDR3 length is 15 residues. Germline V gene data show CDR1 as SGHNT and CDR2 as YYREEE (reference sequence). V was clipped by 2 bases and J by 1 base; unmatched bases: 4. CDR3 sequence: CASSFGDRTNTEAFF. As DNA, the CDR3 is TGTGCCAGCAGCTTCGGGGACAGGACGAACACTGAAGCTTTCTTT. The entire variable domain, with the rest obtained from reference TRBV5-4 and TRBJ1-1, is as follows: ETGVTQSPTHLIKTRGQQVTLRCSSQSGHNTVSWYQQALGQGPQFIFQYYREEENGRGNFPPRFSGLQFPNYSSELNVNALELDDSALYLCASSFGDRTNTEAFFGQGTRLTVV.

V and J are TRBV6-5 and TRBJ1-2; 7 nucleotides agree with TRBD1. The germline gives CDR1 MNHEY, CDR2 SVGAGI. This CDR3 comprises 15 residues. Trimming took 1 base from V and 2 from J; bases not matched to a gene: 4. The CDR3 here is CASSYWGQSNYGYTF. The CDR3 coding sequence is TGTGCCAGCAGTTACTGGGGACAGAGCAACTATGGCTACACCTTC.

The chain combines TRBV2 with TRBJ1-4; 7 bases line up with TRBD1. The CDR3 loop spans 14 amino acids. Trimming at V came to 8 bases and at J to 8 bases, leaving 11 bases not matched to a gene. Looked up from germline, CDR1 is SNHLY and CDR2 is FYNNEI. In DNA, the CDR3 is TGTGCCAGCGGGTCCGAGACAGGGAGGGAAAAACTGTTTTTT. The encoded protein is CASGSETGREKLFF.